This T cell receptor beta chain stems from a study of T cells expressing NK-cell markers. Study conclusions and caveats: The same clonotypes also predominated in the CD3+CD56-NKG2C+ fraction of four donors.

TCRdb reprocessed the 5' RACE reads and keeps a single row for each CDR3 protein, giving no DNA. Recorded for this sample: around 550,000 distinct CDR3 sequences. The germline gives CDR1 LNHNV, CDR2 YYDKDF (reference sequence). The CDR3 runs 17 residues. With respect to this clonotype: Its antigen is as yet unknown.

The sequence was obtained from a man aged 18 to 30 in good health. Source material: blood T cells: a sorted CD56 or NKG2C T cell subset, CD4+ or CD8+ T cells, or bulk PBMC T cells (not recorded which). This rearrangement joins TRBV15 to TRBJ2-2; absent DNA, TCRdb's TRBD1 call cannot be checked. CDR3 protein: CATSRDPGTGGAGELFF.